This T cell receptor (beta chain) was recovered during a study of blood T cell repertoires in COVID-19. The wider study: COVID-19 samples from acute and convalescent phases originated in the United States, Italy and Spain.

The repertoire was sequenced with immunoSEQ multiplex PCR; TCRdb's copy has only in-frame clones and lacks some. The profile shows 300,000 or so clones, approximately 91% of them singletons. The V and J ends lost 2 bases and 5 bases respectively, with 12 bases between them. The CDR3 totals 14 residues. Looked up from germline, CDR1 is SGHTA and CDR2 is FQGNSA. The chain links TRBV7-2 to TRBJ1-1; D perhaps matches TRBD1 (5 bases). This receptor was identified in a woman in her thirties with COVID-19, enrolled during active disease. The sequencing sample was made of peripheral blood. The CDR3 nucleotides read TGTGCCAGCAGCTTAATCTCGGGGGATACTGAAGCTTTCTTT. The encoded protein is CASSLISGDTEAFF.